This TCR beta chain came from a study of blood T cell repertoires in COVID-19 (dated by TCRdb to the early 2020s). About the investigation overall: Samples from collaborators originated in the United States, Italy and Spain and spanned both the acute and convalescent phases of COVID-19. The samples were drawn from two sources: the first 160 participants of the ongoing ImmuneRACE study, and 1,254 subjects contributed by 6 global collaborators. HLA class I and class II types, where available, came from metadata supplied by the sample provider rather than from assay-based typing. The prospective study material was composed of cDNA or gDNA derived from T cells, B-cell-depleted T cells, or PBMCs. The dataset comprised deeply sampled blood TCRbeta repertoires from subjects exposed to, actively infected with, or recovered from COVID-19. The repertoires were released in a freely available public database intended as a resource for research on the immune response to SARS-CoV-2. Sample metadata almost always included a de-identified subject ID, COVID-19 status, age in years and sex. The investigation overall reported the following: The quantity of clinical and demographic metadata differed by source and by participant and was supplied without curation.

With regard to this clone: Its antigen remains undetermined. Per-nucleotide qualities are absent, and no much larger clonotype sits a single base away.

From cysteine to phenylalanine, the CDR3 is 12 amino acids long. Of all the DNA, just the CDR3 is kept, 36 bases in frame from base 1. Based on the germline V gene (reference sequence), the CDR1 and CDR2 sequences are GTSNPN and SVGIG. The junction shows trimming of 8 bases on V and 4 bases on J, plus 15 bases between the germline ends. Collaborating institutions collected whole blood in K2EDTA tubes following their own protocols. For TCRbeta analysis, collaborators shipped samples in one of three forms: frozen whole blood, isolated PBMCs, or DNA extracted from either of those sample types. TCRbeta CDR3 regions were amplified from genomic DNA using the immunoSEQ Assay, a bias-controlled multiplex PCR. On the study's bioinformatics: The number of nucleated cells in each sample was estimated from the amplification of reference gene primers within the assay. To quantify the absolute abundance of each unique TCRbeta CDR3 rearrangement, sequence reads were collapsed and filtered. For each sample, productive Simpson clonality was calculated by taking the square root of Simpson's diversity index across productive rearrangements. Not all clones reach the TCRdb copy of this immuneACCESS table, which keeps in-frame sequences only. Checked studies attribute under half of the gap to unresolved V genes and leave the rest unexplained. V and J calls and clone size are copied from that table; D and trimming were computed from the DNA. Recorded for this sample are approximately 75,000 clones; roughly 88% of them occurred a single time. In total, the top ten clones hold about a fifth of the sample.

This sequence originates from a woman in her 50s with acute or convalescent COVID-19. Sequenced: peripheral blood. In this chain, TRBV30 is recombined with TRBJ2-7; the D gene is perhaps TRBD1, from 5 matching bases. The nucleotide sequence is TGTGCCATAGACAGTGACTTTTACGAGCAGTACTTC. This sequence encodes CAIDSDFYEQYF.